The entry below describes one T cell receptor beta chain. It lacks a known antigen. There are no base qualities to consult, and no much larger clone falls within one base. Genomic DNA was extracted from sorted cells for sequencing of the TCRbeta CDR3 region. The immunoSEQ Assay was used to sequence the TCRbeta CDR3 regions. TCRdb took this table from immuneACCESS and kept in-frame rearrangements with V and J called. Such tables lack part of the clones; where checked against another copy, unresolved V genes explain under half of the gap, and the rest is unexplained. The sample profile shows tens of thousands of clones; about nine tenths of them were found once. Under 0.4% of the sample lies in the top ten. The trial excluded patients who had a history of autoimmune disease or were on systemic immunosuppression. Peripheral blood for TCR sequencing was collected from all dose cohorts at baseline, on cycle 4 day 1, and on cycle 7 day 1. The samples were drawn from a first-in-human, open-label, multicenter phase I dose-escalation trial of ivuxolimab. Adults with locally advanced or metastatic melanoma, renal cell, hepatocellular, or head and neck squamous cell carcinoma were enrolled in the trial. Before TCR sequencing, CD4+ and CD8+ T cells were separately sorted from peripheral blood.

The data are from a study of OX40 agonist ivuxolimab in advanced cancers. Describing the broader study: Ivuxolimab was a fully human IgG2 agonistic monoclonal antibody targeting the costimulatory receptor OX40 (CD134). Among the 52 dose-escalation patients, around 20 had hepatocellular carcinoma, roughly 15 melanoma, 9 renal cell carcinoma and 9 head and neck cancer. Three dose-escalation patients achieved partial responses, one with hepatocellular carcinoma and two with cutaneous melanoma. Intravenous ivuxolimab was administered to patients every 2 weeks at six dose levels: 0.01, 0.1, 0.3, 1.5, 3 and 10 mg/kg. Prior anti-PD-1, anti-PD-L1 or anti-CTLA-4 therapy was permitted, and less than 45% of dose-escalation patients had received checkpoint inhibitors. The purpose of peripheral TCRbeta sequencing was to test whether ivuxolimab changed TCR sequence diversity and led to clonal T-cell expansion. The paper covers the monotherapy dose-escalation part of the phase I ivuxolimab trial, which included N ≈ 50 patients. The dose-escalation cohort was 80% to 90% male with a mean age of approximately 59 years, ranging from 23 to 79. The paper's findings and limits, for the study overall: Antigen specificity was not determined for the clonally expanded peripheral T cells. At doses from 0.1 to 3.0 mg/kg, clonal expansion was seen in both CD4+ and CD8+ blood T cells between baseline and week 6. After ivuxolimab, CD8+ T cells had more expanded clones than CD4+ T cells on average. Partial responders in the 0.1-3.0 mg/kg groups had among the lowest normalized peripheral clonal expansion, especially among CD8+ T cells. Low levels of normalized T-cell clonal expansion were also seen in some patients who did not respond.

From its cysteine to its phenylalanine, the CDR3 spans 16 amino acids. This entry keeps only the CDR3 DNA: 48 bases, framed from base 1. V gives up 1 base and J gives up 7 bases, and the segment between their germline ends measures 17 bases. The germline V gene (reference sequence) yields MNHEY for CDR1 and SMNVEV for CDR2. The rearranged chain carries TRBV27 and TRBJ2-1; tentative D gene TRBD1, with 7 bases matching. This sequence originates from an adult with an advanced solid tumor such as melanoma, head and neck, liver or kidney cancer. The sample here was CD4+ or CD8+ T cells sorted from blood, taken in a trial of the OX40 agonist ivuxolimab. The nucleotides are TGTGCCAGCAGTTTATATCGAACAGGGGACTTTAATGAGCAGTTCTTC. This codes for CASSLYRTGDFNEQFF.